What follows describes a single T cell receptor (beta chain). cDNA prepared by RNA extraction and subsequent reverse transcription served as the template for sequencing. The data were produced by immunoSEQ multiplex PCR, yet TCRdb's version contains in-frame clones alone and is incomplete. The sample holds 110,000 or so clones, more than 30% seen once. V lost 1 base and J 14 bases, leaving 12 bases between the germline ends. Looked up from germline, CDR1 is MNHEY and CDR2 is SMNVEV (reference sequence). The CDR3 runs to 13 residues. These data come from a study of CD8+ T cells in alopecia areata. The sequence was collected from a human donor with alopecia areata. Sequencing was carried out using CD4+ T cells sorted from blood. The rearrangement links TRBV27 to TRBJ1-6, with D possibly TRBD1 on 6 matching bases. The CDR3 loop is CASSLYWGAALHF. DNA for the CDR3: TGTGCCAGCAGTTTATATTGGGGGGCGGCCCTCCACTTT.